The 16 T cell receptor beta chains in this list originate from one sample, sequenced in a study of T cell responses to AZD1222 COVID-19 vaccine. Produced via immunoSEQ multiplex PCR; TCRdb's table is partial and in-frame only. There are 90,000 to 150,000 clones in the sample; roughly 85% occur only once, and just under 9.5% lies in the top ten. The specimen comprised peripheral blood, sampled on day 0 of AZD1222 vaccination. Every receptor here comes from an adult in good health.

The rearrangement uses TRBV6-2 or TRBV6-3 and TRBJ1-5; D might be TRBD1 (6 bases). Germline CDR1 reads MNHEY; CDR2 reads SVGEGT. Trimming removed 4 bases from V and 4 bases from J, with 14 bases in between. The CDR3 has 15 amino acids. The CDR3 coding sequence is TGTGCCAGCAGTTCCTGGACAGCGCTAAATCAGCCCCAGCATTTT. Amino acids: CASSSWTALNQPQHF.

The V and J genes are TRBV12-3 or TRBV12-4 and TRBJ2-2; D assignment may be TRBD1 or TRBD2 (6 bases each). The CDR3 contains 13 residues. Trimming took off 8 bases at V and 7 bases at J, with 14 bases between the two ends. CDR3 in amino acids: CASCPGAGGELFF. The DNA for the CDR3 is TGTGCCAGCTGTCCGGGGGCGGGCGGGGAGCTGTTTTTT.

This chain connects TRBV5-4 to TRBJ1-2; the D gene is possibly TRBD1 (5 bases). From germline, CDR1 is SGHNT and CDR2 YYREEE (reference sequence). V was shortened by 1 base and J by 7 bases, with 20 bases between the two germline ends. The CDR3 runs to 16 residues. Here the CDR3 reads CASSLYAGLSGLGYTF. The DNA for the CDR3 is TGTGCCAGCAGCTTGTATGCGGGGCTGTCTGGCCTTGGCTACACCTTC.

This chain links TRBV25-1 with TRBJ2-7; no firm D call. V gave up 4 bases and J gave up 3 bases, with 13 bases separating them. Germline CDR1 and CDR2: MGHDK and SYGVNS. This CDR3 is built from 14 residues. For the CDR3, the DNA is TGTGCCAGCAGTGTCGAATTTGGCAACTACGAGCAGTACTTC. Its protein is CASSVEFGNYEQYF.

This chain connects TRBV30 to TRBJ2-5, with TRBD2 as a possible D gene (5 bases). The V end was cut by 0 bases, the J end by 5 bases, with 19 bases between. Germline V lookup: CDR1 GTSNPN, CDR2 SVGIG (reference sequence). This CDR3 contains 16 residues. In DNA form, the CDR3 reads TGTGCCTGGAGTGTAGCCGGGAACTGGGGAGAGGAGACCCAGTACTTC. Its protein product is CAWSVAGNWGEETQYF.

The rearrangement joins TRBV7-9 to TRBJ1-2; a possible D gene is TRBD1 (5 bases). This CDR3 is built from 13 residues. In germline, CDR1 is SEHNR, CDR2 FQNEAQ (reference sequence). Trimming cost V 1 base and J 7 bases, with 10 bases left between them. CDR3 sequence (DNA): TGTGCCAGCAGCTTAGAGAGGGGAGGTGGCTACACCTTC. This sequence encodes CASSLERGGGYTF.

In its sample, this clone was seen once. The chain couples TRBV3-1 (or the pseudogene TRBV3-2) to TRBJ2-7; D remains unclear. The ends were cut back, 4 bases at V and 0 bases at J, with 7 bases in the middle. Germline V gene data show CDR1 as LGHDT and CDR2 as YNNKEL (reference sequence). The CDR3 sequence is 13 residues long. In nucleotides, the CDR3 is TGTGCCAGCAGCCGACGCGACTCCTACGAGCAGTACTTC. Protein sequence: CASSRRDSYEQYF.

The table lists this clone with a few counts. The chain carries TRBV12-5 and TRBJ1-5; a weak D match, TRBD1 (6 bases). The germline V and J ends were trimmed by 3 bases and 5 bases, with 26 bases remaining between them. CDR3 length equals 19 residues. The germline V gene encodes CDR1 LGHNT and CDR2 FRNRAP. The CDR3 loop reads CASGFYPPGDWGHDQPQHF. The DNA for the CDR3 is TGTGCTAGTGGTTTCTACCCCCCAGGGGACTGGGGGCATGATCAGCCCCAGCATTTT. Full variable domain (rest looked up from reference TRBV12-5 and TRBJ1-5): DARVTQTPRHKVTEMGQEVTMRCQPILGHNTVFWYRQTMMQGLELLAYFRNRAPLDDSGMPKDRFSAEMPDATLATLKIQPSEPRDSAVYFCASGFYPPGDWGHDQPQHFGDGTRLSIL.

This clone was observed a few times. V is TRBV3-1 (or the pseudogene TRBV3-2) and J is TRBJ1-2; a possible D gene is TRBD1 (5 bases). The CDR3 totals 14 residues. Germline V gene data show CDR1 as LGHDT and CDR2 as YNNKEL (reference sequence). V was clipped by 2 bases and J by 7 bases, with 14 bases between them. The CDR3 region is CASSQRDGVAGYTF. The CDR3 DNA reads TGTGCCAGCAGCCAACGGGACGGAGTAGCTGGCTACACCTTC.

The chain uses TRBV3-1 (or the pseudogene TRBV3-2) and TRBJ2-2; 10 bases map to TRBD2. The trim removed 3 bases at V and 1 base at J, leaving 5 bases unmatched. The CDR3 is 17 residues long. The germline V gene encodes CDR1 LGHDT and CDR2 YNNKEL (reference sequence). The CDR3 loop is CASSQERGGWNTGELFF. For the CDR3, the DNA is TGTGCCAGCAGCCAGGAGCGGGGGGGTTGGAACACCGGGGAGCTGTTTTTT.

In this sample, this clone turned up once. This rearrangement joins TRBV7-8 to TRBJ2-7; the D call may be TRBD1 or TRBD2 (5 bases each). Germline CDR1 reads SGHVS; CDR2 reads FQNEAQ. Between the trimmed V and J ends, which lost 5 bases and 7 bases, there was a span of 15 bases. CDR3 length: 13 amino acids. CDR3 in DNA: TGTGCCAGCAGCCGGGACCATCCGGGAGAGCAGTACTTC. Its protein product is CASSRDHPGEQYF.

V usage is TRBV30 and J usage is TRBJ2-7, with D unresolved. V lost 0 bases to trimming and J lost 6 bases, with 21 bases between them. CDR1 and CDR2 from the germline V gene are GTSNPN and SVGIG (reference sequence). The CDR3 has 16 amino acids. The DNA for the CDR3 is TGTGCCTGGAGTGTAAGCTTGGCGCACGTCGGTGGCGAGCAGTACTTC. This gives the protein CAWSVSLAHVGGEQYF.

This rearrangement joins TRBV19 to TRBJ1-2, with a possible D match to TRBD1 (6 bases). The germline gives CDR1 LNHDA, CDR2 SQIVND (reference sequence). Trimming removed 6 bases from V and 5 bases from J, with 19 bases in between. The CDR3 spans 15 residues. CDR3: CASSPGHAVGYGYTF. The CDR3 DNA reads as TGTGCCAGTAGCCCGGGACACGCGGTTGGATATGGCTACACCTTC.

Only a few counts were recorded for this clone. The chain has TRBV28 and TRBJ1-2; D possibly corresponds to TRBD1 (5 bases). Germline V lookup: CDR1 MDHEN, CDR2 SYDVKM. The CDR3 extends over 13 amino acids. Trimming removed 8 bases from V and 5 bases from J, with 15 bases in between. The CDR3 protein is CASLDRDEYGYTF. The CDR3 DNA is TGTGCCAGCCTTGATCGGGACGAGTATGGCTACACCTTC.

The chain is built from TRBV3-1 (or the pseudogene TRBV3-2) and TRBJ2-1, with no clear D. The CDR3 has 16 amino acids. Deletions cut 0 bases from V and 0 bases from J, with 9 bases between. Germline CDR1 and CDR2: LGHDT and YNNKEL (reference sequence). The CDR3 here is CASSQDRQVSYNEQFF. CDR3 nucleotides: TGTGCCAGCAGCCAAGACAGGCAGGTCTCCTACAATGAGCAGTTCTTC.

The chain links TRBV11-2 to TRBJ1-1; D may be TRBD1 (5 bases). The CDR3 has 13 amino acids. V lost 5 bases, J lost 4 bases, and 11 bases lay in between. Germline V gene data show CDR1 as SGHAT and CDR2 as FQNNGV. The CDR3 nucleotides read TGTGCCAGCAGCAACCGGGGCGGCACTGAAGCTTTCTTT. This encodes CASSNRGGTEAFF.